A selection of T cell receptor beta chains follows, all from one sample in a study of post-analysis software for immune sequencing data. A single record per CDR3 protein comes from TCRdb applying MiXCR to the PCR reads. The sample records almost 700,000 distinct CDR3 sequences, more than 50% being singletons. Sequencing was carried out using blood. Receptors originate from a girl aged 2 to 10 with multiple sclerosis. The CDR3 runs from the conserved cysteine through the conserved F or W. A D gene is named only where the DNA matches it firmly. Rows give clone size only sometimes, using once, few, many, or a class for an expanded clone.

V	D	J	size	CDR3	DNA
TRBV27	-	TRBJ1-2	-	CASALGQGSGYTF	TGTGCCAGCGCCCTTGGGCAGGGGTCTGGCTACACCTTC
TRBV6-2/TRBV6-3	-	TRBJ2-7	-	CASIPGPGPFTYEQYF	TGTGCCAGCATTCCAGGACCGGGACCCTTTACCTACGAGCAGTACTTC
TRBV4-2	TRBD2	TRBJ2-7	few	CASSQGASGSQSYEQYF	TGTGCCAGCAGCCAAGGGGCTAGCGGGAGCCAAAGCTACGAGCAGTACTTC
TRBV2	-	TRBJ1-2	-	CASYRPPLGYGCTF	TGTGCCAGCTACCGACCCCCATTAGGCTATGGCTGCACCTTC
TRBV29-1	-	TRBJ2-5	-	CSLSFPGQETQYF	TGCAGCCTTTCCTTCCCGGGGCAAGAGACCCAGTACTTC
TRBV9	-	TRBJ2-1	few	CASSVDLFGNEQFF	TGTGCCAGCAGCGTAGATCTATTTGGCAATGAGCAGTTCTTC
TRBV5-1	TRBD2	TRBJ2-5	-	CASSLWREGETQYF	TGCGCCAGCAGCTTGTGGAGGGAGGGGGAGACCCAGTACTTC
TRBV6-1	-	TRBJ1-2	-	CASSERGGKFYGYTF	TGTGCCAGCAGTGAGAGAGGAGGGAAATTTTATGGCTACACCTTC
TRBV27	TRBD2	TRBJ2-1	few	CASSPRAPAGGVYEQFF	TGTGCCAGCAGTCCCAGGGCCCCCGCGGGAGGTGTTTATGAGCAGTTCTTC
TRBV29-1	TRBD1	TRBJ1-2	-	CSVGDRTGGTDGYTF	TGCAGCGTCGGGGATAGGACAGGGGGTACTGACGGCTACACCTTC
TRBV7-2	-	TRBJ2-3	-	CASSSSMEGTDTQYF	TGTGCCAGCAGCTCGAGCATGGAGGGCACAGATACGCAGTATTTT
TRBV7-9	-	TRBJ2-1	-	CASSLVVGVIYNEQFF	TGTGCCAGCAGCTTAGTTGTGGGAGTAATCTACAATGAGCAGTTCTTC
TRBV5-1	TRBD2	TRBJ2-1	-	CASSLVGLAGSNEQFF	TGCGCCAGCAGCTTGGTGGGACTAGCGGGAAGTAATGAGCAGTTCTTC
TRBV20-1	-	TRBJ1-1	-	CSASQNTEAFF	TGCAGTGCTAGCCAGAACACTGAAGCTTTCTTT
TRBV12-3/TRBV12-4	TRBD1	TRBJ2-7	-	CASSLWGTAHNEQYF	TGTGCCAGCAGTTTATGGGGGACAGCTCACAACGAGCAGTACTTC
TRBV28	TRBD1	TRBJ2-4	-	CASSGWTGGLLNIQYF	TGTGCCAGCAGTGGTTGGACAGGGGGCCTGTTGAACATTCAGTACTTC
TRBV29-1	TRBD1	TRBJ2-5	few	CSVAGTEYQETQYF	TGCAGCGTAGCCGGGACAGAGTACCAAGAGACCCAGTACTTC
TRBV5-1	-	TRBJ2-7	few	CASRGTPIEQYF	TGCGCCAGCAGGGGGACACCCATCGAGCAGTACTTC
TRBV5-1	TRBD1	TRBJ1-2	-	CASSLLGQDAYGYTF	TGCGCCAGCAGCTTGCTAGGACAGGACGCGTATGGCTACACCTTC
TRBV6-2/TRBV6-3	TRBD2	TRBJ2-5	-	CASSPIFDRWVKRGPPRETQYF	TGTGCCAGCAGTCCAATATTCGACCGGTGGGTGAAGCGGGGCCCTCCGAGAGAGACCCAGTACTTC
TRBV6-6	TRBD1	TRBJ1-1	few	CASSYTGGNTEAFF	TGTGCCAGCAGTTATACAGGGGGCAACACTGAAGCTTTCTTT
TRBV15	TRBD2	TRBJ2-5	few	CATSLQPGRAQETQYF	TGTGCCACCAGCCTCCAACCCGGGAGGGCCCAAGAGACCCAGTACTTC
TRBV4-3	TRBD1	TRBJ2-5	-	CASSPNLQGAWRETQYF	TGCGCCAGCAGCCCCAATCTACAGGGGGCATGGAGAGAGACCCAGTACTTC
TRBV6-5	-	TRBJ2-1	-	CASKRAAGNEQFF	TGTGCCAGCAAAAGGGCGGCTGGGAATGAGCAGTTCTTC
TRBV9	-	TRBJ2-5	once	CASSVGTRQGGETQYF	TGTGCCAGCAGCGTCGGAACCAGACAAGGCGGAGAGACCCAGTACTTC
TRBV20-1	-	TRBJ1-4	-	CSARETSTNEKLFF	TGCAGTGCTAGAGAAACATCAACTAATGAAAAACTGTTTTTT
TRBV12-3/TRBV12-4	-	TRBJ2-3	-	CASSFRTLILTDTQYF	TGTGCCAGCAGTTTTCGAACTCTAATCCTCACAGATACGCAGTATTTT
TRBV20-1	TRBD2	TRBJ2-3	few	CSARTGGSRDTQYF	TGCAGTGCTAGAACGGGGGGGTCAAGAGATACGCAGTATTTT
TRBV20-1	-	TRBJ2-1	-	CRADDPNEQFF	TGCAGGGCCGACGACCCCAATGAGCAGTTCTTC
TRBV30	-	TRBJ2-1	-	CAWSVLVDNEQFF	TGTGCCTGGAGTGTCTTGGTTGATAATGAGCAGTTCTTC
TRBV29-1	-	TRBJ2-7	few	CSALLDTYEQYF	TGCAGCGCGCTTTTGGATACCTACGAGCAGTACTTC
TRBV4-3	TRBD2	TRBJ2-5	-	CASSRHGGVEETQYF	TGCGCCAGCAGCCGCCATGGGGGGGTGGAAGAGACCCAGTACTTC
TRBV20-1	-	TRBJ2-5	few	CSAGSLGETQYF	TGCAGTGCGGGTAGTCTAGGGGAGACCCAGTACTTC